This T cell receptor beta chain came from a study of cytomegalovirus exposure and HLA in healthy donors. PCR used 60 Vbeta primers and 13 Jbeta primers. Only in-frame clones appear in the TCRdb table, and some are missing; sequencing was by immunoSEQ multiplex PCR. Among some 100,000 clones, 75% to 85% were seen once, and the ten largest hold more than 0.95%. The germline V gene encodes CDR1 SEHNR and CDR2 FQNEAQ (reference sequence). The V end was cut by 5 bases, the J end by 7 bases, with 17 bases between. CDR3 length: 14 amino acids. Points from the study as a whole: In a later analysis, HLA-C alleles had the fewest associated TCRs, DRB1 alleles the most. Most TCR sequences were rare, but some public TCRs occurred in many donors. In a later analysis, more than 15,000 TCR beta sequences were associated with HLA alleles at 0.05 false discovery rate.

This clone came up once. Its matching antigen is unknown. The sequence was collected from a young woman in good health and CMV-seronegative. The V gene is TRBV7-9, the J gene TRBJ1-2; tentative D call: TRBD1 (6 bases). Sequences were obtained from PBMCs. CDR3 DNA: TGTGCCAGCAGCACACAGGGTTTTTCGCGTGGCTACACCTTC. Encoded protein: CASSTQGFSRGYTF.